These T cell receptor beta chains were read from a single sample in a study of cytomegalovirus exposure and HLA in healthy donors. Profiling relied on immunoSEQ multiplex PCR, and the TCRdb table lists in-frame clones only, not all of them. The table counts approximately 110,000 clones; around 4% lies in the top ten. The source material was PBMCs. These receptors all stem from a man aged 18 to 35 in good health and CMV-seronegative. Each CDR3 is given with its conserved first and last residue. The D gene is left open where the match is weak.

CDR3aa,CDR3nt,j_gene,d_gene,v_gene
CASRVGTGGNNEQFF,TGTGCCAGCAGGGTCGGGACAGGGGGTAACAATGAGCAGTTCTTC,TRBJ2-1,TRBD1,TRBV6-1
CASSGKSSGTEQFF,TGCGCCAGCAGCGGGAAGTCTAGCGGGACTGAGCAGTTCTTC,TRBJ2-1,TRBD2,TRBV5-1
CASSEQLAGVGEQFF,TGTGCCAGCAGTGAGCAACTAGCGGGAGTAGGTGAGCAGTTCTTC,TRBJ2-1,TRBD2,TRBV6-6
CASRKGGGSDYEQYF,TGTGCCAGCAGAAAAGGCGGGGGGTCAGACTACGAGCAGTACTTC,TRBJ2-7,TRBD2,TRBV6-1
CASSYGQLTGELFF,TGTGCCAGCAGTTACGGACAGCTCACCGGGGAGCTGTTTTTT,TRBJ2-2,-,TRBV6-6
CASSLSGYEQFF,TGTGCCAGCAGCCTAAGCGGGTATGAGCAGTTCTTC,TRBJ2-1,-,TRBV2
CASSVGTGGSPLHF,TGTGCCAGCAGCGTTGGGACAGGGGGATCACCCCTCCACTTT,TRBJ1-6,TRBD1,TRBV2
CASSASQNTEAFF,TGTGCCAGCAGCGCCTCACAGAACACTGAAGCTTTCTTT,TRBJ1-1,-,TRBV7-3
CASTQGVRETQYF,TGTGCCAGCACACAGGGGGTTCGAGAGACCCAGTACTTC,TRBJ2-5,TRBD1,TRBV6-5
CASSADRVSSYNEQFF,TGTGCCAGCAGTGCAGACAGGGTTAGCTCCTACAATGAGCAGTTCTTC,TRBJ2-1,TRBD1,TRBV6-1
CASSFPTGVSGELFF,TGTGCCAGCAGTTTTCCGACAGGGGTATCCGGGGAGCTGTTTTTT,TRBJ2-2,TRBD1,TRBV25-1
CAISAQGQNTEAFF,TGTGCCATCAGCGCACAGGGTCAGAACACTGAAGCTTTCTTT,TRBJ1-1,-,TRBV10-3
CASSSLLGPKDTEAFF,TGTGCCAGCAGTTCCCTCTTGGGCCCAAAGGACACTGAAGCTTTCTTT,TRBJ1-1,-,TRBV27
CASSEAPSGRAAFF,TGTGCCAGCAGTGAAGCGCCTAGTGGGAGGGCTGCTTTCTTT,TRBJ1-1,-,TRBV6-1
CASTPGLPNTEAFF,TGTGCCAGCACCCCAGGCCTACCTAACACTGAAGCTTTCTTT,TRBJ1-1,-,TRBV6-5
CASSLVPGAGGSYEQYF,TGTGCCAGCAGCTTGGTGCCCGGGGCAGGGGGAAGTTACGAGCAGTACTTC,TRBJ2-7,TRBD1,TRBV5-4
CASSEEQNNEQFF,TGTGCCAGCAGTGAAGAACAGAACAATGAGCAGTTCTTC,TRBJ2-1,-,TRBV6-4
CASSQEDRGSTDTQYF,TGCGCCAGCAGCCAAGAGGACAGGGGGAGCACAGATACGCAGTATTTT,TRBJ2-3,TRBD1,TRBV4-1
CASSYPGQGFNEQFF,TGTGCCAGCAGTTACCCCGGACAGGGATTTAATGAGCAGTTCTTC,TRBJ2-1,TRBD1,TRBV6-5
CASSGGGQGDSGANVLTF,TGTGCCAGCAGTGGGGGGGGACAGGGAGATTCTGGGGCCAACGTCCTGACTTTC,TRBJ2-6,TRBD1,TRBV25-1
CASSLAAGHGYTF,TGTGCCAGCAGCTTAGCGGCAGGGCATGGCTACACCTTC,TRBJ1-2,-,TRBV7-9
CASSPRTGEGYGYTF,TGTGCCAGCAGTCCCCGGACAGGGGAGGGCTATGGCTACACCTTC,TRBJ1-2,TRBD1,TRBV2